The rows below give T cell receptor beta chains drawn from one sample of a study of blood T cell repertoires in COVID-19. The data were produced by immunoSEQ multiplex PCR, yet TCRdb's version contains in-frame clones alone and is incomplete. The sample holds under 250,000 clones, roughly 87% seen once. The sequencing input was PBMCs or T cells enriched from blood (not recorded which). Source of these receptors: a young man who had recovered from COVID-19. CDR3s include the opening cysteine and the closing phenylalanine or tryptophan. A D gene is named only where the DNA matches it firmly. Some rows have no size entry. The others give once, few or many, or a class for an expanded clone.

J gene	V gene	D gene	clone size	CDR3 protein	CDR3 DNA
TRBJ2-7	TRBV28	.	.	CASSLRRLVVGYEQYF	TGTGCCAGCAGTTTACGGAGACTAGTGGTCGGATACGAGCAGTACTTC
TRBJ2-2	TRBV30	TRBD2	.	CAWSPTSGRRALYTGELFF	TGTGCCTGGAGTCCAACTAGCGGGAGGAGAGCGTTGTACACCGGGGAGCTGTTTTTT
TRBJ2-7	TRBV5-1	.	.	CASSLEAGESYEQYF	TGCGCCAGCAGCTTGGAAGCAGGGGAGTCCTACGAGCAGTACTTC
TRBJ2-1	TRBV5-8	TRBD2	.	CASSLGLAGRSPYNEQFF	TGTGCCAGCAGCTTGGGCCTAGCGGGGCGATCACCCTACAATGAGCAGTTCTTC
TRBJ2-1	TRBV5-6	TRBD2	.	CASSRRSGGPHGNEQFF	TGTGCCAGCAGCCGTCGTAGCGGGGGGCCTCATGGGAATGAGCAGTTCTTC
TRBJ1-1	TRBV10-3	.	.	CAISVRGLNTEAFF	TGTGCCATCAGTGTAAGAGGCCTGAACACTGAAGCTTTCTTT
TRBJ1-3	TRBV19	.	.	CASRTNTGSLAGNTIYF	TGTGCCAGTAGGACCAATACAGGCTCCCTCGCTGGAAACACCATATATTTT
TRBJ2-3	TRBV7-3	TRBD1	.	CASSLGQGPDTQYF	TGTGCCAGCAGCCTTGGACAGGGACCAGATACGCAGTATTTT
TRBJ1-2	TRBV5-1	.	once	CASSLNTGTEVGYTF	TGCGCCAGCAGCTTAAATACAGGAACCGAGGTGGGCTACACCTTC
TRBJ2-7	TRBV10-1	TRBD2	.	CASRSGGGYEQYF	TGCGCCAGCAGGAGCGGGGGCGGCTACGAGCAGTACTTC
TRBJ2-1	TRBV5-4	TRBD2	once	CASSPGTSGSLYEQFF	TGTGCCAGCAGCCCAGGGACTAGCGGGAGCTTGTATGAGCAGTTCTTC
TRBJ2-5	TRBV5-1	.	.	CASSLTREETQYF	TGCGCCAGCAGCTTGACTCGGGAAGAGACCCAGTACTTC
TRBJ2-2	TRBV7-2	.	.	CASSIGQFTGELFF	TGTGCCAGCAGCATAGGACAGTTCACCGGGGAGCTGTTTTTT
TRBJ2-3	TRBV6-1	TRBD1	.	CASSAQQGAQADTQYF	TGTGCCAGCAGTGCTCAACAGGGGGCGCAGGCAGATACGCAGTATTTT
TRBJ2-5	TRBV5-4	TRBD2	.	CASSLSGGQETQYF	TGTGCCAGCAGCTTAAGCGGGGGCCAAGAGACCCAGTACTTC
TRBJ1-1	TRBV11-2	TRBD1	.	CASSRTGANTEAFF	TGTGCCAGCAGCCGGACAGGGGCGAACACTGAAGCTTTCTTT
TRBJ2-1	TRBV15	TRBD2	once	CATSGPGTSGRSITEQFF	TGTGCCACCAGCGGACCCGGGACTAGCGGGAGGAGTATTACTGAGCAGTTCTTC
TRBJ2-4	TRBV7-9	.	.	CASSFAGQGKSGIQYF	TGTGCCAGCAGCTTCGCTGGCCAGGGAAAGTCTGGCATTCAGTACTTC
TRBJ1-1	TRBV7-2	.	.	CASSFPPTEAFF	TGTGCCAGCAGCTTTCCTCCCACTGAAGCTTTCTTT
TRBJ2-2	TRBV6-5	.	.	CASSYSSWNTGELFF	TGTGCCAGCAGTTACTCGAGTTGGAACACCGGGGAGCTGTTTTTT
TRBJ1-2	TRBV9	.	.	CASSVVSTHLYGYTF	TGTGCCAGCAGCGTAGTTTCTACCCACCTCTATGGCTACACCTTC
TRBJ2-7	TRBV28	TRBD2	.	CATNTLGSGIYEQYF	TGTGCCACTAACACCCTAGGTAGCGGGATCTACGAGCAGTACTTC
TRBJ1-5	TRBV7-2	TRBD1	.	CASSLQGASNQPQHF	TGTGCCAGCAGCTTGCAGGGGGCGAGCAATCAGCCCCAGCATTTT
TRBJ2-2	TRBV13	.	.	CASSLRGTTGELFF	TGTGCCAGCAGCTTAAGGGGGACCACCGGGGAGCTGTTTTTT
TRBJ1-1	TRBV27	TRBD1	.	CASSSLTGVTEAFF	TGTGCCAGCAGTTCTTTGACAGGGGTCACTGAAGCTTTCTTT
TRBJ1-4	TRBV7-2	.	.	CASSLAGINEKLFF	TGTGCCAGCAGCCTGGCGGGAATTAATGAAAAACTGTTTTTT
TRBJ2-2	TRBV18	TRBD1	.	CASSPQQGGTGELFF	TGTGCCAGCTCACCGCAACAGGGGGGCACCGGGGAGCTGTTTTTT
TRBJ2-1	TRBV5-1	TRBD1	.	CASSLGTGSSYNEQFF	TGCGCCAGCAGCTTGGGGACAGGGAGCTCCTACAATGAGCAGTTCTTC
TRBJ2-3	TRBV3-1/TRBV3-2	.	once	CASSPTGYTQYF	TGTGCCAGCAGCCCTACAGGGTATACGCAGTATTTT
TRBJ2-2	TRBV5-1	TRBD2	.	CASSLIAGPSNTGELFF	TGCGCCAGCAGCCTGATAGCGGGGCCCTCGAACACCGGGGAGCTGTTTTTT
TRBJ2-7	TRBV5-1	.	.	CASSFGDQEGYEQYF	TGCGCCAGCAGCTTCGGCGACCAAGAGGGCTACGAGCAGTACTTC
TRBJ1-3	TRBV2	.	.	CASSRSRGDSGNTIYF	TGTGCCAGCAGTCGATCACGCGGCGACTCTGGAAACACCATATATTTT
TRBJ2-5	TRBV11-2	.	.	CASRSTGTQETQYF	TGTGCCAGCAGGTCAACCGGGACTCAAGAGACCCAGTACTTC
TRBJ1-1	TRBV19	TRBD1	.	CASSLGTVNTEAFF	TGTGCCAGTAGTCTCGGGACAGTCAACACTGAAGCTTTCTTT
TRBJ1-1	TRBV6-4	.	.	CASSDSFGQPYTEAFF	TGTGCCAGCAGTGACTCCTTTGGACAGCCTTACACTGAAGCTTTCTTT
TRBJ1-2	TRBV5-4	.	.	CASSSGGGRIHGYTF	TGTGCCAGCAGCTCGGGGGGCGGAAGGATCCATGGCTACACCTTC
TRBJ2-1	TRBV11-3	TRBD2	once	CASSLGTSGANEQFF	TGTGCCAGCAGCTTGGGGACTAGCGGGGCCAATGAGCAGTTCTTC
TRBJ2-1	TRBV2	.	.	CASRYRVSFTYNEQFF	TGTGCCAGCAGATACAGGGTTTCGTTCACCTACAATGAGCAGTTCTTC
TRBJ1-1	TRBV3-1/TRBV3-2	.	few	CASSLMNTEAFF	TGTGCCAGCAGCCTCATGAACACTGAAGCTTTCTTT
TRBJ2-1	TRBV6-5	.	.	CASSKPGYGEQFF	TGTGCCAGCAGTAAACCAGGGTATGGGGAGCAGTTCTTC
TRBJ2-5	TRBV20-1	.	.	CSAPAAETQYF	TGCAGTGCTCCCGCGGCAGAGACCCAGTACTTC
TRBJ1-5	TRBV30	TRBD1	.	CAWSLGTGSQPQHF	TGTGCCTGGAGTCTGGGGACAGGGAGTCAGCCCCAGCATTTT
TRBJ1-5	TRBV6-2/TRBV6-3	.	once	CASSPRQEDPYKGNQPQHF	TGTGCCAGCAGTCCCCGTCAGGAGGACCCCTATAAGGGCAATCAGCCCCAGCATTTT
TRBJ2-1	TRBV11-2	.	.	CASSRGNEQFF	TGTGCCAGCAGTCGGGGTAATGAGCAGTTCTTC
TRBJ2-3	TRBV5-4	.	.	CASSLKGVDTQYF	TGTGCCAGCAGCTTGAAGGGAGTAGATACGCAGTATTTT
TRBJ2-7	TRBV5-6	TRBD2	.	CASHGGALSYEQYF	TGTGCCAGCCACGGGGGGGCCCTCTCCTACGAGCAGTACTTC
TRBJ2-3	TRBV5-1	.	.	CASSFQPSGGTDTQYF	TGCGCCAGCAGCTTCCAACCATCGGGGGGCACAGATACGCAGTATTTT
TRBJ2-7	TRBV7-2	TRBD1	.	CASSSPGQSYEQYF	TGTGCCAGCAGCTCTCCGGGACAGTCCTACGAGCAGTACTTC
TRBJ1-6	TRBV2	.	.	CASKEDSEYNSPLHF	TGTGCCAGCAAGGAAGACTCTGAATATAATTCACCCCTCCACTTT
TRBJ1-2	TRBV5-1	.	.	CASSLGSRDYGYTF	TGCGCCAGCAGCTTGGGTTCGAGAGACTATGGCTACACCTTC
TRBJ1-2	TRBV6-6	TRBD1	.	CASSSPGTGGKGYTF	TGTGCCAGCAGTTCACCCGGGACAGGGGGCAAAGGCTACACCTTC
TRBJ1-2	TRBV3-1/TRBV3-2	.	.	CASSQWAGGTYGYTF	TGTGCCAGCAGCCAATGGGCGGGGGGGACATATGGCTACACCTTC
TRBJ1-2	TRBV4-3	.	few	CASSHPGVSNYGYTF	TGCGCCAGCAGCCACCCAGGGGTTTCTAACTATGGCTACACCTTC